These T cell receptor beta chains were read from a single sample in a study of T cell changes during pregnancy in multiple sclerosis. Only in-frame clones appear in the TCRdb table, and some are missing; sequencing was by immunoSEQ multiplex PCR. The repertoire holds under 90,000 clones, with roughly 94% as singletons. The sample was peripheral blood, taken in the second trimester of pregnancy. The receptors stem from a female donor in good health, enrolled as a control in a pregnancy study. Each CDR3 is given with its conserved first and last residue. A D gene is named only where the DNA matches it firmly. The size field is filled for only some rows; it gives once, few, many or a size class.

- | TRBJ1-6 | TRBV6-5 | - | TGTGCCAGCGGGGAAGGGGGTTCTTCACCCCTCCACTTT | CASGEGGSSPLHF
once | TRBJ1-1 | TRBV5-4 | TRBD1 | TGTGCCAGCAGCTTTCCCCGACAGGGTGGGACTGAAGCTTTCTTT | CASSFPRQGGTEAFF
- | TRBJ2-5 | TRBV5-1 | - | TGCGCCAGCAGCCCCCACGGAGAGACCCAGTACTTC | CASSPHGETQYF
- | TRBJ1-2 | TRBV5-1 | - | TGCGCCAGCAGCTTCCGAGGAGGGCCGCAAGGAGACTATGGCTACACCTTC | CASSFRGGPQGDYGYTF
- | TRBJ2-7 | TRBV11-2 | - | TGTGCCAGCAGCCCGGGACTGGACTACGAGCAGTACTTC | CASSPGLDYEQYF
- | TRBJ2-7 | TRBV7-9 | TRBD2 | TGTGCCAGCAGCCAAAACCCTAGCGGCCACGAGCAGTACTTC | CASSQNPSGHEQYF
- | TRBJ2-7 | TRBV6-5 | - | TGTGCCAGCAGTTACGGGCCTGCGAGGGACTACGAGCAGTACTTC | CASSYGPARDYEQYF
- | TRBJ1-4 | TRBV4-1 | - | TGCGCCAGCAGCCGCGGTTTAGGGGGAACTAATGAAAAACTGTTTTTT | CASSRGLGGTNEKLFF
once | TRBJ2-2 | TRBV18 | - | TGTGCCAGCTCAGATAGCTTGGCCACCGGGGAGCTGTTTTTT | CASSDSLATGELFF
- | TRBJ2-1 | TRBV4-1 | TRBD2 | TGCGCCAGCAGCCGTAGACTAGCGGGAGGGTTACCCACAGGTGAGCAGTTCTTC | CASSRRLAGGLPTGEQFF
once | TRBJ1-2 | TRBV6-5 | - | TGTGCCAGCAGTTACTCCTCCGGGACCGGGAGTGGTGGCTACACCTTC | CASSYSSGTGSGGYTF
- | TRBJ2-1 | TRBV14 | - | TGTGCCAGCAGTTTCCGAGCCGTCCTCTCCTACAATGAGCAGTTCTTC | CASSFRAVLSYNEQFF
- | TRBJ2-2 | TRBV7-2 | - | TGTGCCAGCAGCTTAGATATTAACAGGGTATTTGCCGGGGAGCTGTTTTTT | CASSLDINRVFAGELFF
- | TRBJ1-2 | TRBV6-6 | - | TGTGCCAGCAGCAACAGGGAAAACTATGGCTACACCTTC | CASSNRENYGYTF
- | TRBJ2-7 | TRBV10-3 | TRBD2 | TGTGCCATCAGTGTGGGGACTAGCGGGAGAAGAGAGCAGTACTTC | CAISVGTSGRREQYF
- | TRBJ2-7 | TRBV5-6 | - | TGTGCCAGCAGCTATACAAACTACGAGCAGTACTTC | CASSYTNYEQYF
- | TRBJ2-7 | TRBV11-2 | TRBD1 | TGTGCCAGCAGCCAACCCCCGGGACAGGGGCTAGGTTCCTACGAGCAGTACTTC | CASSQPPGQGLGSYEQYF
- | TRBJ2-5 | TRBV28 | - | TGTGCCAGCAGCCCGCACGACAGTGACCAAGAGACCCAGTACTTC | CASSPHDSDQETQYF